This entry is about one TCR beta chain. The method was immunoSEQ multiplex PCR; TCRdb's version includes in-frame clones alone and lacks a portion of them. The repertoire includes about 68,000 clones, about 88% of them detected once, and 4% to 5% sits in the top ten. CDR1 and CDR2 from the germline V gene are SGHRS and YFSETQ. The ends were cut back, 4 bases at V and 4 bases at J, with 14 bases in the middle. The CDR3 totals 14 residues. The data stem from a study of chemoradiotherapy in HPV16-positive cancers. Sample: blood, taken from a patient who underwent chemoradiotherapy. This clonotype was sampled from a human donor with HPV-associated anogenital cancer. The chain joins TRBV5-1 to TRBJ1-2, with D possibly TRBD1 on 5 matching bases. CDR3 protein: CASSQYGGVYGYTF. DNA for the CDR3: TGCGCCAGCAGCCAATATGGGGGGGTCTATGGCTACACCTTC.